This T cell receptor beta chain was sequenced in a study of identifying expanded T cells in peripheral blood. Germline V gene sequence: CDR1 LNHDA, CDR2 SQIVND (reference sequence). The CDR3 totals 15 residues. The V gene lost 7 bases and the J gene lost 3 bases, with 15 bases spanning the gap. Sequencing was performed with immunoSEQ multiplex PCR; in TCRdb, only in-frame clones are kept and a portion is missing. The table lists roughly 100,000 clones, 70% to 90% of them singletons. V gene TRBV19 combines with J gene TRBJ2-2; D might be TRBD2 (6 bases). The TCR sequence derives from a person aged 18 to 69 in good health. Source material: blood. In DNA form, the CDR3 reads TGTGCCAGTACCCGAAGGAGGGAGGACACCGGGGAGCTGTTTTTT. This translates into CASTRRREDTGELFF.